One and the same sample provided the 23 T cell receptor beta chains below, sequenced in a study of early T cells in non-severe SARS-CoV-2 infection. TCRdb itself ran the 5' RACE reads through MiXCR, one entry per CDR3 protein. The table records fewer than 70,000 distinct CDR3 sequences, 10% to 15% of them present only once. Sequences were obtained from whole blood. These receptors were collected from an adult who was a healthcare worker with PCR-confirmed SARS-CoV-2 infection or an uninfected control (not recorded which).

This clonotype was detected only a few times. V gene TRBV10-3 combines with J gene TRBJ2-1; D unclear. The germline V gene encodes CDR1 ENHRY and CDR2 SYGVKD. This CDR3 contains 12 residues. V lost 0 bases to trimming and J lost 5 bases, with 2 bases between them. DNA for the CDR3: TGTGCCATCAGTGAGTCAGACAATGAGCAGTTCTTC. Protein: CAISESDNEQFF.

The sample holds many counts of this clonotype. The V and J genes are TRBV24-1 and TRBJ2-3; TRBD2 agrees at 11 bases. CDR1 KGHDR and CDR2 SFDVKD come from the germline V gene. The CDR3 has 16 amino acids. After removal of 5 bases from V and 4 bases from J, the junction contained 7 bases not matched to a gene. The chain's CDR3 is CATSGSGLAVSDTQYF. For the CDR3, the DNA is TGTGCCACCAGTGGCTCGGGACTAGCGGTCTCAGATACGCAGTATTTT.

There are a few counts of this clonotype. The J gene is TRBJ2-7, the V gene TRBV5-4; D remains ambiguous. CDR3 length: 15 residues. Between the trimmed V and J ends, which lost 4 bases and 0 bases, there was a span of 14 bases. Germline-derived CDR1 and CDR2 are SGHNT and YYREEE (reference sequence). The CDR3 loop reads CASSPTAASSYEQYF. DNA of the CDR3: TGTGCCAGCAGCCCTACTGCAGCGAGCTCCTACGAGCAGTACTTC.

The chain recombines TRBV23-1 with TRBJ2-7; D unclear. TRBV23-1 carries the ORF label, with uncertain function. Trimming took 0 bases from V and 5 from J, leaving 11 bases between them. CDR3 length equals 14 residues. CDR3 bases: TGCGCCAGCAGTCAATCTCTGGAGTCGGACGAGCAGTACTTC. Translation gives CASSQSLESDEQYF.

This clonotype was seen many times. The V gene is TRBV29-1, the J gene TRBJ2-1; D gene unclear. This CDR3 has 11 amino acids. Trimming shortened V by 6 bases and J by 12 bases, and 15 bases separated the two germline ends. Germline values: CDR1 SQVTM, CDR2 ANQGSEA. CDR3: CSVYGPSGQFF. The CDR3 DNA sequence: TGCAGCGTATACGGGCCCTCAGGGCAGTTCTTC.

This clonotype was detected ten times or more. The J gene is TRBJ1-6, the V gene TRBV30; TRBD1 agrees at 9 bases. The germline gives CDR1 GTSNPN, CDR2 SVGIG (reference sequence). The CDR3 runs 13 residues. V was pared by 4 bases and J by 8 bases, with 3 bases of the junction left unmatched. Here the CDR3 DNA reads TGTGCCTGGACCCGACAGGGGGATTCACCCCTCCACTTT. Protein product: CAWTRQGDSPLHF.

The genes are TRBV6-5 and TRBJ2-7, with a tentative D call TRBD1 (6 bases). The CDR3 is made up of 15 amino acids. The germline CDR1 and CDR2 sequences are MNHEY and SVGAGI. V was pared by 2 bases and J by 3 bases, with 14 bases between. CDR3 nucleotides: TGTGCCAGCAGTTACAGTCCAGGGGAGTTCTACGAGCAGTACTTC. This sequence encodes CASSYSPGEFYEQYF.

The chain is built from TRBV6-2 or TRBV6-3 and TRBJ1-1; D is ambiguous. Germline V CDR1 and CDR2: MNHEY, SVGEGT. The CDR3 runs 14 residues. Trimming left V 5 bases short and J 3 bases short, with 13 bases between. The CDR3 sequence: CASSNDNSHTEAFF. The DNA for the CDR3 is TGTGCCAGCAGTAACGACAACTCTCACACTGAAGCTTTCTTT.

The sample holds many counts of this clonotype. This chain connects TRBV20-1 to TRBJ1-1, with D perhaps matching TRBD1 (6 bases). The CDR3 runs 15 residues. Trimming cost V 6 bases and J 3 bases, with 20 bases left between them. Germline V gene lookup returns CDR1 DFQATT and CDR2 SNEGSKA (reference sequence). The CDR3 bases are TGCAGTGCCCCCCGGGGGGGCCCGGCGGACACTGAAGCTTTCTTT. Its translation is CSAPRGGPADTEAFF.

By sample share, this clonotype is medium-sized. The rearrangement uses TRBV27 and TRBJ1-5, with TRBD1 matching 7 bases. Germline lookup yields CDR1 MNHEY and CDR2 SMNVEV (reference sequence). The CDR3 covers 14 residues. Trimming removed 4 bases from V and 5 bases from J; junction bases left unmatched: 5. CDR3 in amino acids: CASSSWDSYQPQHF. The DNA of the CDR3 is TGTGCCAGCAGTTCCTGGGACAGCTATCAGCCCCAGCATTTT.

The CDR3, as DNA: TGTGCCAGCAGTACCTTCTCGCCTAACTATGGCTACACCTTC. Translating gives CASSTFSPNYGYTF. The chain links TRBV6-5 to TRBJ1-2, with no clear D. The CDR3 is 14 residues long. Germline CDR1 and CDR2: MNHEY and SVGAGI. Trimming took off 5 bases at V and 0 bases at J, with 10 bases between the two ends.

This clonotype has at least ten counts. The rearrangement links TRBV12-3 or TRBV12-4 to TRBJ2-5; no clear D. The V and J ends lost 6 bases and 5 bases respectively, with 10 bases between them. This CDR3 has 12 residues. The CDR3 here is CASSPREETQYF. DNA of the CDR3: TGTGCCAGCAGCCCAAGAGAGGAGACCCAGTACTTC.

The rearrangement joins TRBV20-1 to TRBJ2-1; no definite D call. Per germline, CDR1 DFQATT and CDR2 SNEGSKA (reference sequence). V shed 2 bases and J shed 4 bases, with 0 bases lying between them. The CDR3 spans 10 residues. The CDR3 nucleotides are TGCAGTGCTAGATACAATGAGCAGTTCTTC. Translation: CSARYNEQFF.

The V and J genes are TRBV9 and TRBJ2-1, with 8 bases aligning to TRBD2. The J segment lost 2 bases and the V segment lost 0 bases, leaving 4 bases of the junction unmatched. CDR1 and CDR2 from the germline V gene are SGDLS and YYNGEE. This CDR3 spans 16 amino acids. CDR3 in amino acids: CASSVGGTRPYNEQFF. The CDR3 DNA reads TGTGCCAGCAGCGTAGGAGGGACTAGGCCCTACAATGAGCAGTTCTTC.

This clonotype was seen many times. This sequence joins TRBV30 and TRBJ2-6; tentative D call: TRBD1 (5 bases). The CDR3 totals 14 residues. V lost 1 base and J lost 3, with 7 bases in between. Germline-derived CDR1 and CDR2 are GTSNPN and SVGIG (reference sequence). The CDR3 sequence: CAWSEGFGANVLTF. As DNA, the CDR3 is TGTGCCTGGAGTGAGGGGTTTGGGGCCAACGTCCTGACTTTC.

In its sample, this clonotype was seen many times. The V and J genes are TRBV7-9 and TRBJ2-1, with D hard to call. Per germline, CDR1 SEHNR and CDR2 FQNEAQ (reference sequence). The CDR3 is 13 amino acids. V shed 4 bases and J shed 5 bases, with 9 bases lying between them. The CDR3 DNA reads TGTGCCAGCAGCTCCTATGGGGACAATGAGCAGTTCTTC. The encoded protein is CASSSYGDNEQFF.

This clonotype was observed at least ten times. This chain's CDR3 is CASSLTKPYEQYF. The DNA for the CDR3 is TGTGCCAGCAGTTTAACGAAGCCCTACGAGCAGTACTTC. The chain uses TRBV28 and TRBJ2-7; D is undetermined. Germline-derived CDR1 and CDR2 are MDHEN and SYDVKM. The CDR3 is made up of 13 amino acids. V was cut by 2 bases and J by 2 bases, with 7 bases left in between.

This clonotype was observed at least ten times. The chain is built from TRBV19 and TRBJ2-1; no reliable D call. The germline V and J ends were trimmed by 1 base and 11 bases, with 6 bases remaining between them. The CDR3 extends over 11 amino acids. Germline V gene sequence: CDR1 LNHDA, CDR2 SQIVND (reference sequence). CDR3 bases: TGTGCCAGTAGTATAGGCTTGCAGCAGTTCTTC. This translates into CASSIGLQQFF.

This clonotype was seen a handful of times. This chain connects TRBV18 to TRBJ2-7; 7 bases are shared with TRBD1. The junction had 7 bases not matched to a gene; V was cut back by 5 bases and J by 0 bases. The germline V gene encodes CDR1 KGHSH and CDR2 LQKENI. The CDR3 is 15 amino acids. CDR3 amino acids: CASSVGQASSYEQYF. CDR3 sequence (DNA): TGTGCCAGCTCAGTTGGACAGGCGTCCTCCTACGAGCAGTACTTC.

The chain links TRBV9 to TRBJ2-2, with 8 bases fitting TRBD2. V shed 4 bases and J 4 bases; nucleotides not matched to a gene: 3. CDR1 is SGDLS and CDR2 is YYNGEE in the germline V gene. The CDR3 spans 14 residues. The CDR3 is CASSLAGLTGELFF. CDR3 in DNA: TGTGCCAGCAGCTTAGCGGGGCTCACCGGGGAGCTGTTTTTT.

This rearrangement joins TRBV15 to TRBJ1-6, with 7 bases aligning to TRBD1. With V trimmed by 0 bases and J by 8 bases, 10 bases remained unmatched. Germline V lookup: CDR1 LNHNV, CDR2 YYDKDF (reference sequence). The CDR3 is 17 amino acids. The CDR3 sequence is CATSRDMSGGPYSPLHF. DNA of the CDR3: TGTGCCACCAGCAGAGATATGTCAGGGGGTCCCTATTCACCCCTCCACTTT.

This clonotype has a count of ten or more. For the CDR3, the DNA is TGTGCCAGCTCAGGATACATGAACACTGAAGCTTTCTTT. This encodes CASSGYMNTEAFF. This chain uses TRBV18 with TRBJ1-1, with D uncertain. V lost 5 bases and J 0 bases, leaving 7 bases between the germline ends. Germline assignment: CDR1 KGHSH and CDR2 LQKENI. The CDR3 consists of 13 residues.

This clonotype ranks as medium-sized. The CDR3 DNA follows: TGTGCCAGCAATATACAGGAGATAAGCTATGGCTACACCTTC. This gives the protein CASNIQEISYGYTF. The chain employs TRBV6-6 and TRBJ1-2, with a possible D match to TRBD1 (5 bases). This CDR3 contains 14 residues. Germline V gene sequence: CDR1 MNHNY, CDR2 SVGAGI (reference sequence). Trimming took off 7 bases at V and 4 bases at J, with 16 bases between the two ends.